The table lists the clone carrying this T cell receptor beta chain with many counts. Its specificity is not known. This specimen comes from a study of T cells in Graves' hyperthyroidism and ophthalmopathy. Using RNA transcripts as the source, TCR beta CDR3 regions were amplified. The HTBI set primed first-round TCR CDR3 RT-PCR. TCRdb processed the multiplex PCR reads anew with MiXCR; each CDR3 protein has one entry. Among under 350,000 distinct CDR3 sequences listed, roughly 15% were seen once. Study results and caveats: For ophthalmopathy, model prediction preceded onset by a median roughly 6.2 months. Most thyroid clonotypes that were expanded above 0.001 also turned up in blood.

A Clinical Activity Score of at least 3, a NOSPECS grade of at least 4 and a duration under 3 months were recorded in the ophthalmopathy patients. From approximately 9.1 ml of fresh peripheral blood, PBMCs were isolated. The TCR originated in a middle-aged woman with Graves' ophthalmopathy. The sequencing input was blood.

The CDR3, as DNA: TGTGCCAGCAGTTATCAGGCACGAGGGATTTCCGGGGCCAACGTCCTGACTTTC. Protein product: CASSYQARGISGANVLTF. This sequence joins TRBV6-1 and TRBJ2-6; possible D gene TRBD2, 5 bases. The V gene lost 5 bases and the J gene lost 4 bases, with 21 bases spanning the gap. This CDR3 region has 18 residues. Germline V gene sequence: CDR1 MNHNS, CDR2 SASEGT.